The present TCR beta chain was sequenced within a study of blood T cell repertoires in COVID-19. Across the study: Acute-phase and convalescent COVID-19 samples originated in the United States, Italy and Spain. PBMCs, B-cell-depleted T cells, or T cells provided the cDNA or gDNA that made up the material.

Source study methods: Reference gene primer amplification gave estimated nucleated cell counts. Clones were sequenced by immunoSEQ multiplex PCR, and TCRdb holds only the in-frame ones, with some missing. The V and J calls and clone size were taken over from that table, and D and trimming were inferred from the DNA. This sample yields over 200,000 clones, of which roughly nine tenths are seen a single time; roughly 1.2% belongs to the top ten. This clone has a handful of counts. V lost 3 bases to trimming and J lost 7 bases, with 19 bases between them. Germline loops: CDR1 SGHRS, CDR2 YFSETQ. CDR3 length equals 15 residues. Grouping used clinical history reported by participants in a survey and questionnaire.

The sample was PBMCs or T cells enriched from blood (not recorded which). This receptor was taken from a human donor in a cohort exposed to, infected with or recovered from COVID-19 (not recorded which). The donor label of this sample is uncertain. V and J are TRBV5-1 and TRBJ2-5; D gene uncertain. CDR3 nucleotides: TGCGCCAGCAGCTCCTCGGAAAAACCCCGAGGGACCCAGTACTTC. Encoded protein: CASSSSEKPRGTQYF.